One and the same sample provided the 27 T cell receptor beta chains below, sequenced in a study of Tregs in tolerant kidney transplant recipients (dated by TCRdb to between 2018 and 2021). Library construction relied on the immunoSEQ multiplex PCR assay. Sourced from immuneACCESS, this table was stored by TCRdb with only in-frame sequences that have V and J called. A share of the clones is absent; for the studies checked, an unresolved V gene accounts for under half, and the remainder has no known explanation. The table for this sample lists about 81,000 clones; around 90% of them were counted only once. The top ten clones comprise 1.5% to 2% of the sample. The transplants used related donors with nonmyeloablative bone marrow transplantation, and mixed chimerism in the human trials was transient. The sequences come from CD4+ T cells from blood (PBMCs), collected 24 months after the transplant. These receptors were collected from a human patient who received a combined kidney and bone marrow transplant. After a transplant, some T cells may be the graft donor's own cells.

In DNA, the CDR3 is TGTGCCGGGAGGACAGGGGGCGCAGGCACCGGGGAGCTGTTTTTT. Encoded protein: CAGRTGGAGTGELFF. V is TRBV6-6 and J is TRBJ2-2, with 11 bases identical to TRBD1. Germline V CDR1 and CDR2: MNHNY, SVGAGI (reference sequence). V was pared by 11 bases and J by 4 bases, with 9 bases of the junction left unmatched. CDR3 size: 15 residues.

The V call is TRBV7-3, the J call TRBJ2-1, with a weak D call TRBD2 (5 bases). V dropped 0 bases and J dropped 0 bases, with 12 bases sitting between them. Looked up from germline, CDR1 is SGHTA and CDR2 is FQGTGA. The CDR3 is 17 amino acids. Here the CDR3 reads CASSLTFSGSSYNEQFF. The CDR3 bases are TGTGCCAGCAGCTTAACGTTCAGCGGTAGCTCCTACAATGAGCAGTTCTTC.

The chain links TRBV18 to TRBJ1-2; 9 bases align to TRBD1. Germline trimming cut 2 bases from V and 6 bases from J; bases unmatched to any gene: 7. Germline loops: CDR1 KGHSH, CDR2 LQKENI. This CDR3 is 15 amino acids long. This CDR3 reads CASSPLGQGGHGYTF. The CDR3 DNA reads TGTGCCAGCTCACCATTGGGACAGGGAGGCCATGGCTACACCTTC.

The V call is TRBV9, the J call TRBJ2-7; 9 nucleotides match TRBD2. Germline trimming cut 3 bases from V and 6 bases from J; bases unmatched to any gene: 10. CDR3 size: 15 residues. Germline V gives CDR1 SGDLS, CDR2 YYNGEE. CDR3 sequence reads: CASSGTGGRVTEQYF. The CDR3 region has the DNA TGTGCCAGCAGCGGGACCGGCGGGAGGGTGACCGAGCAGTACTTC.

This chain joins TRBV6-6 and TRBJ1-2, with D uncertain. The length of the CDR3 is 13 residues. V shed 2 bases and J shed 5 bases, with 9 bases lying between them. Germline V gene sequence: CDR1 MNHNY, CDR2 SVGAGI (reference sequence). CDR3 protein: CASSYDKKYGYTF. The DNA of the CDR3 is TGTGCCAGCAGTTACGACAAGAAATATGGCTACACCTTC.

The V gene is TRBV2, the J gene TRBJ2-1, with a tentative D call TRBD1 (6 bases). Germline CDR1 and CDR2: SNHLY and FYNNEI. The length of the CDR3 is 16 residues. Trimming pared 4 bases from V and 8 bases from J, leaving 21 bases between. CDR3 loop: CASSVHRAGEEDEQFF. In DNA, the CDR3 is TGTGCCAGCAGTGTACATAGGGCAGGGGAAGAGGATGAGCAGTTCTTC.

This clone showed up just once. The V call is TRBV30, the J call TRBJ2-3; 8 bases fit TRBD1. V lost 4 bases and J lost 4; bases outside the gene matches: 7. Germline V gene data show CDR1 as GTSNPN and CDR2 as SVGIG (reference sequence). CDR3 length: 14 residues. Written as DNA, the CDR3 is TGTGCCTGGACACAGGGGGGAGGACCAGATACGCAGTATTTT. Translated, it gives CAWTQGGGPDTQYF.

DNA of the CDR3: TGTGCCAGCAGCTTGGTTGCCAGCGCTAACTATGGCTACACCTTC. As protein: CASSLVASANYGYTF. The chain carries TRBV5-6 and TRBJ1-2, with D unclear. CDR3 length equals 15 residues. Trimming cost V 0 bases and J 0 bases, with 9 bases left between them. Germline-derived CDR1 and CDR2 are SGHDT and YYEEEE.

This rearrangement joins TRBV28 to TRBJ2-5; 9 bases line up with TRBD1. Germline-derived CDR1 and CDR2 are MDHEN and SYDVKM. The CDR3 loop spans 16 amino acids. Germline trimming cut 1 base from V and 3 bases from J; bases unmatched to any gene: 6. The CDR3 sequence is CASSLLDRGEKETQYF. DNA for the CDR3: TGTGCCAGCAGTTTATTGGACAGGGGAGAGAAAGAGACCCAGTACTTC.

The chain links TRBV4-1 to TRBJ1-4; the match to TRBD1 covers 9 bases. The CDR3 spans 15 residues. Germline-derived CDR1 and CDR2 are MGHRA and YSYEKL. Germline trimming cut 0 bases from V and 7 bases from J; bases unmatched to any gene: 3. CDR3 loop: CASSQDGTGTEKLFF. DNA of the CDR3: TGCGCCAGCAGCCAAGATGGGACAGGGACTGAAAAACTGTTTTTT.

V and J are TRBV4-3 and TRBJ2-3; D might be TRBD2 (6 bases). The V and J ends lost 1 base and 6 bases respectively, with 14 bases between them. The CDR3 runs 15 residues. Germline V lookup: CDR1 LGHNA, CDR2 YSLEER. This CDR3 is CASSQGDSEIDTQYF. For the CDR3, the DNA is TGCGCCAGCAGCCAAGGGGACTCGGAAATTGATACGCAGTATTTT.

V gene TRBV18 combines with J gene TRBJ1-2; TRBD1 is a possible D gene (5 bases). Germline-derived CDR1 and CDR2 are KGHSH and LQKENI. V was pared by 3 bases and J by 3 bases, with 20 bases between. The CDR3 is made up of 17 amino acids. CDR3 sequence: CASSPSGWEPTDYGYTF. CDR3 coding DNA: TGTGCCAGCTCACCTTCAGGGTGGGAACCGACGGACTATGGCTACACCTTC.

The chain is built from TRBV30 and TRBJ1-1, with D unresolved. Per germline, CDR1 GTSNPN and CDR2 SVGIG (reference sequence). Trimming cost V 4 bases and J 8 bases, with 14 bases left between them. This CDR3 is 12 amino acids long. For the CDR3, the DNA is TGTGCCTGGACCGACTGGGTATCAGAAGCTTTCTTT. It is translated as CAWTDWVSEAFF.

The chain has TRBV5-1 and TRBJ2-2, with no clear D. The germline gives CDR1 SGHRS, CDR2 YFSETQ. CDR3 length: 15 amino acids. V dropped 0 bases and J dropped 3 bases, with 9 bases sitting between them. This CDR3 reads CASSLGRSDTGELFF. DNA for the CDR3: TGCGCCAGCAGCTTGGGGAGAAGCGACACCGGGGAGCTGTTTTTT.

The chain combines TRBV9 with TRBJ1-3; D uncertain. This CDR3 has 15 amino acids. CDR1 is SGDLS and CDR2 is YYNGEE in the germline V gene. V lost 4 bases and J 2 bases, leaving 13 bases between the germline ends. The CDR3 here is CASSPSRGPGNTIYF. The CDR3 region has the DNA TGTGCCAGCAGCCCCAGCCGCGGTCCTGGAAACACCATATATTTT.

The chain joins TRBV4-1 to TRBJ1-4, with 10 bases lining up with TRBD1. The V gene's germline CDR1 is MGHRA and CDR2 YSYEKL. Losses at the gene ends were 2 bases for V and 8 bases for J; bases not matched to a gene: 8. The CDR3 totals 16 residues. Here the CDR3 reads CASSQQTGTGDEKLFF. The CDR3 DNA follows: TGCGCCAGCAGCCAACAAACCGGGACAGGGGACGAAAAACTGTTTTTT.

The chain recombines TRBV30 with TRBJ2-3, with 9 bases matching TRBD2. The germline CDR1 and CDR2 sequences are GTSNPN and SVGIG (reference sequence). After removal of 3 bases from V and 5 bases from J, the junction contained 9 bases not matched to a gene. The CDR3 contains 15 residues. The CDR3: CAWRAVAGAGDTQYF. For the CDR3, the DNA is TGTGCCTGGAGGGCGGTAGCGGGAGCAGGAGATACGCAGTATTTT.

This clone has only a few counts. The rearrangement uses TRBV10-3 and TRBJ1-3, with 10 bases matching TRBD1. The CDR3 runs 18 residues. Looked up from germline, CDR1 is ENHRY and CDR2 is SYGVKD. Unmatched junction bases numbered 8, after V lost 3 bases and J lost 0 bases. The CDR3 protein is CAISDPGQGLHSGNTIYF. DNA for the CDR3: TGTGCCATCAGTGACCCGGGACAGGGGCTTCACTCTGGAAACACCATATATTTT.

The chain uses TRBV5-1 and TRBJ2-3; 7 bases are a match to TRBD2. V shed 1 base, J shed 4 bases, and the junction held 6 bases outside the gene matches. This CDR3 contains 15 residues. Germline V gives CDR1 SGHRS, CDR2 YFSETQ. The CDR3: CASSLWGGGPDTQYF. The CDR3 DNA reads TGCGCCAGCAGCTTGTGGGGGGGAGGCCCAGATACGCAGTATTTT. Full variable domain (rest looked up from reference TRBV5-1 and TRBJ2-3): KAGVTQTPRYLIKTRGQQVTLSCSPISGHRSVSWYQQTPGQGLQFLFEYFSETQRNKGNFPGRFSGRQFSNSRSEMNVSTLELGDSALYLCASSLWGGGPDTQYFGPGTRLTVL.

This chain links TRBV6-5 with TRBJ2-1; tentatively, D is TRBD2 (5 bases). From germline, CDR1 is MNHEY and CDR2 SVGAGI. V gave up 7 bases and J gave up 4 bases, with 8 bases separating them. The CDR3 extends over 12 amino acids. Here the CDR3 DNA reads TGTGCCAGCAACGGACTTTACAATGAGCAGTTCTTC. Translation: CASNGLYNEQFF.

This clone is judged medium-sized. The V call is TRBV5-6, the J call TRBJ2-2; unclear D gene. V lost 0 bases to trimming and J lost 1 base, with 7 bases between them. The CDR3 covers 15 residues. Per germline, CDR1 SGHDT and CDR2 YYEEEE. CDR3 in DNA: TGTGCCAGCAGCTTGGTGGAGCTGAACACCGGGGAGCTGTTTTTT. It specifies CASSLVELNTGELFF.

This sequence joins TRBV25-1 and TRBJ1-2; D gene ambiguous. Germline assignment: CDR1 MGHDK and CDR2 SYGVNS. V was clipped by 5 bases and J by 4 bases, with 14 bases between them. CDR3 length: 14 amino acids. In DNA form, the CDR3 reads TGTGCCAGCAGTTCGGGGATTTCTGTCTATGGCTACACCTTC. As protein: CASSSGISVYGYTF.

J is TRBJ2-3 and V is TRBV19; 10 nucleotides match TRBD1. Per germline, CDR1 LNHDA and CDR2 SQIVND (reference sequence). CDR3 size: 15 residues. Trimming removed 5 bases from V and 4 bases from J; junction bases left unmatched: 6. Here the CDR3 reads CASSGTGARPDTQYF. CDR3 bases: TGTGCCAGTAGTGGGACAGGGGCGCGCCCAGATACGCAGTATTTT.

This sequence joins TRBV7-6 and TRBJ2-5, with 7 bases lining up with TRBD1. The germline gives CDR1 SGHVS, CDR2 FNYEAQ. Germline trimming cut 5 bases from V and 3 bases from J; bases unmatched to any gene: 12. The CDR3 contains 16 residues. DNA for the CDR3: TGTGCCAGCAGCCCATATACCCGGGACAGCAAAGAGACCCAGTACTTC. Translating it yields CASSPYTRDSKETQYF.

The CDR3, as DNA: TGCGCCAGCCGGCGAGAACGGGGGGGTGCTAGCACAGATACGCAGTATTTT. Its translation is CASRRERGGASTDTQYF. The rearrangement links TRBV5-1 to TRBJ2-3; TRBD2 matches 8 bases. The V gene end was trimmed by 7 bases and the J gene end by 0 bases; junction bases not matched to a gene: 13. The CDR3 loop spans 17 amino acids. Germline CDR1 is SGHRS and CDR2 is YFSETQ. Drawing the rest from reference TRBV5-1 and TRBJ2-3, the complete variable domain is KAGVTQTPRYLIKTRGQQVTLSCSPISGHRSVSWYQQTPGQGLQFLFEYFSETQRNKGNFPGRFSGRQFSNSRSEMNVSTLELGDSALYLCASRRERGGASTDTQYFGPGTRLTVL.

The chain has TRBV6-6 and TRBJ2-1; 7 nucleotides agree with TRBD2. Germline loops: CDR1 MNHNY, CDR2 SVGAGI (reference sequence). The CDR3 extends over 12 amino acids. With V trimmed by 6 bases and J by 13 bases, 9 bases remained unmatched. This chain's CDR3 is CASSPGGTIQFF. CDR3 coding DNA: TGTGCCAGCAGCCCCGGCGGGACTATTCAGTTCTTC.

The genes are TRBV5-5 and TRBJ2-3, with D possibly being TRBD2 (6 bases). CDR1 SGHKS and CDR2 YYEKEE come from the germline V gene (reference sequence). The V and J ends lost 4 bases and 0 bases respectively, with 15 bases between them. This CDR3 has 16 residues. The CDR3 sequence is CASSPTSQPSTDTQYF. The CDR3, as DNA: TGTGCCAGCAGCCCTACTAGCCAACCTAGCACAGATACGCAGTATTTT.